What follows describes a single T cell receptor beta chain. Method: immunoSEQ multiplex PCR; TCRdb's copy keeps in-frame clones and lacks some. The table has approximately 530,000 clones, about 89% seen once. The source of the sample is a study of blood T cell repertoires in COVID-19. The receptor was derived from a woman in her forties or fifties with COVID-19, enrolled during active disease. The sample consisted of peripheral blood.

In DNA form, the CDR3 reads TGTGCCAGCCGGACAGGCGAGAACACCGGGGAGCTGTTTTTT. Translating gives CASRTGENTGELFF. The J gene is TRBJ2-2, the V gene TRBV19; the match to TRBD1 covers 7 bases. Germline CDR1 reads LNHDA; CDR2 reads SQIVND (reference sequence). This CDR3 region has 14 residues. The V gene end was trimmed by 9 bases and the J gene end by 1 base; junction bases not matched to a gene: 5.